This T cell receptor (beta chain) derives from a study of post-analysis software for immune sequencing data. Study in general: Some patients lacked subtype; others had relapsing-remitting, secondary progressive or progressive-relapsing disease. Findings and caveats of the study: About 5 TRBV segments occurring more often in patients than controls included TRBV5-6, TRBV5-1 and TRBV20-1. Those with multiple sclerosis, the patient group, showed significantly lower normalized Chao1 diversity than controls. Strong co-clustering by F measure linked samples that shared a preparation batch.

As to this clonotype: Its antigen is unidentified.

cDNA libraries for TCR beta contained unique molecular identifiers. Input amounts of 1 to 10 million T cells were used. These gave 500,000 or so cDNA molecules, so each molecule approximated one T cell. In TCRdb, the PCR reads were re-called with MiXCR into one record per CDR3 protein. Among some 690,000 distinct CDR3 sequences listed, 25% to 30% were seen once. The CDR3 runs 14 residues. CDR1 and CDR2 (germline): MNHEY, SVGEGT. Between the trimmed V and J ends, which lost 4 bases and 5 bases, there was a span of 12 bases. What was sequenced was blood. The origin of this receptor is a girl aged 10-17 years with multiple sclerosis. The gene calls are TRBV6-2 or TRBV6-3 and TRBJ2-1, with a tentative D call TRBD2 (6 bases). The CDR3 protein is CASSSSGRDNEQFF. CDR3 nucleotide sequence: TGTGCCAGCAGTTCCAGCGGGCGCGACAATGAGCAGTTCTTC.